This is a list of T cell receptor beta chains from one sample in a study of pediatric ulcerative colitis. TCRdb keeps only in-frame clones here, not all; method: immunoSEQ multiplex PCR. The sample lists tens of thousands of clones, 65% to 85% occurring once. The sequenced sample was gut tissue. The receptors come from a boy aged 5-17 years with severe ulcerative colitis. Both conserved end residues are part of each CDR3. The D gene is left open where the match is weak. Only part of the rows carry a size: once, few, many, or a class if the clone is expanded.

d_call: .
v_call: TRBV11-3
clone_size: once
j_call: TRBJ2-2
cdr3_aa: CASSPRTGELFF
cdr3_nt: TGTGCCAGCAGCCCACGTACCGGGGAGCTGTTTTTT

d_call: TRBD1
v_call: TRBV2
clone_size: .
j_call: TRBJ2-2
cdr3_aa: CASRDGTGVLAGELFF
cdr3_nt: TGTGCCAGCAGGGACGGGACAGGGGTTTTGGCCGGGGAGCTGTTTTTT

d_call: .
v_call: TRBV5-1
clone_size: .
j_call: TRBJ2-2
cdr3_aa: CASSSSSGVTGELFF
cdr3_nt: TGCGCCAGCAGCTCGTCGTCGGGTGTTACCGGGGAGCTGTTTTTT

d_call: TRBD1
v_call: TRBV15
clone_size: .
j_call: TRBJ2-7
cdr3_aa: CATSRSGQADEQYF
cdr3_nt: TGTGCCACCAGCAGGAGCGGACAGGCGGACGAGCAGTACTTC

d_call: .
v_call: TRBV6-1
clone_size: .
j_call: TRBJ1-2
cdr3_aa: CASSETLGPIGYTF
cdr3_nt: TGTGCCAGCAGTGAAACCCTAGGACCCATTGGCTACACCTTC

d_call: .
v_call: TRBV5-1
clone_size: .
j_call: TRBJ2-7
cdr3_aa: CASSPRQGTTYEQYF
cdr3_nt: TGCGCCAGCAGCCCGCGTCAGGGAACGACCTACGAGCAGTACTTC

d_call: .
v_call: TRBV12-5
clone_size: .
j_call: TRBJ1-2
cdr3_aa: CASGLVQAQSF
cdr3_nt: TGTGCTAGTGGTTTGGTGCAGGCGCAATCTTTC

d_call: .
v_call: TRBV6-5
clone_size: .
j_call: TRBJ1-2
cdr3_aa: CASSQKSSYGYTF
cdr3_nt: TGTGCCAGCAGCCAAAAGTCCAGCTATGGCTACACCTTC

d_call: .
v_call: TRBV6-1
clone_size: .
j_call: TRBJ1-1
cdr3_aa: CASSPRAEEAFF
cdr3_nt: TGTGCCAGCTCTCCCAGGGCCGAGGAAGCTTTCTTT

d_call: .
v_call: TRBV7-9
clone_size: .
j_call: TRBJ1-3
cdr3_aa: CASSHNSPGNTIYF
cdr3_nt: TGTGCCAGCAGCCACAACTCACCCGGAAACACCATATATTTT

d_call: .
v_call: TRBV7-9
clone_size: .
j_call: TRBJ2-1
cdr3_aa: CASSLLGGLFEQFF
cdr3_nt: TGTGCCAGCAGCTTATTGGGGGGGCTGTTTGAGCAGTTCTTC

d_call: .
v_call: TRBV10-3
clone_size: .
j_call: TRBJ1-1
cdr3_aa: CAISEFSTNTEAFF
cdr3_nt: TGTGCCATCAGTGAATTCTCTACGAACACTGAAGCTTTCTTT

d_call: .
v_call: TRBV14
clone_size: .
j_call: TRBJ2-5
cdr3_aa: CASSQVHPDQQYF
cdr3_nt: TGTGCCAGCAGCCAAGTCCACCCGGACCAGCAGTACTTC

d_call: .
v_call: TRBV4-1
clone_size: .
j_call: TRBJ1-2
cdr3_aa: CASSQGPGVAYGYTF
cdr3_nt: TGCGCCAGCAGCCAAGGGCCAGGGGTGGCCTATGGCTACACCTTC

d_call: .
v_call: TRBV27
clone_size: few
j_call: TRBJ2-3
cdr3_aa: CASRTGTRRTDTQYF
cdr3_nt: TGTGCCAGCAGGACCGGGACACGACGCACAGATACGCAGTATTTT

d_call: .
v_call: TRBV15
clone_size: few
j_call: TRBJ2-7
cdr3_aa: CATSRVRGQGNGKNYEQYF
cdr3_nt: TGTGCCACCAGCAGAGTACGCGGGCAGGGGAACGGGAAAAACTACGAGCAGTACTTC

d_call: .
v_call: TRBV6-5
clone_size: .
j_call: TRBJ1-1
cdr3_aa: CASSPTTGNTEAFF
cdr3_nt: TGTGCCAGCAGTCCAACGACAGGGAACACTGAAGCTTTCTTT

d_call: .
v_call: TRBV30
clone_size: .
j_call: TRBJ1-6
cdr3_aa: CACKPIRGVYNSPLHF
cdr3_nt: TGTGCCTGTAAACCGATAAGGGGGGTGTACAATTCACCCCTCCACTTT

d_call: .
v_call: TRBV2
clone_size: .
j_call: TRBJ2-2
cdr3_aa: CASRTALIPPSTRTGELFF
cdr3_nt: TGTGCCAGCAGGACAGCGCTAATCCCACCTTCAACCCGAACCGGGGAGCTGTTTTTT

d_call: TRBD1
v_call: TRBV18
clone_size: .
j_call: TRBJ1-2
cdr3_aa: CASSYAGQGGYGYTF
cdr3_nt: TGTGCCAGCTCATACGCGGGACAGGGCGGCTATGGCTACACCTTC

d_call: .
v_call: TRBV6-6
clone_size: .
j_call: TRBJ1-2
cdr3_aa: CASSYKANYGYTF
cdr3_nt: TGTGCCAGCAGTTACAAAGCTAACTATGGCTACACCTTC

d_call: .
v_call: TRBV4-1
clone_size: few
j_call: TRBJ2-7
cdr3_aa: CASSQDPGGPSSEQYF
cdr3_nt: TGCGCCAGCAGCCAAGACCCCGGTGGTCCCTCCAGCGAGCAGTACTTC

d_call: .
v_call: TRBV11-2
clone_size: once
j_call: TRBJ2-7
cdr3_aa: CASSWQGNYEQYF
cdr3_nt: TGTGCCAGCAGCTGGCAGGGAAACTACGAGCAGTACTTC

d_call: .
v_call: TRBV6-1
clone_size: .
j_call: TRBJ1-1
cdr3_aa: CASSATGRVSEAFF
cdr3_nt: TGTGCCAGCAGTGCTACAGGGCGCGTCAGTGAAGCTTTCTTT

d_call: TRBD1
v_call: TRBV18
clone_size: .
j_call: TRBJ1-2
cdr3_aa: CASSPGTGVNYGYTF
cdr3_nt: TGTGCCAGCTCACCAGGGACAGGAGTCAACTATGGCTACACCTTC

d_call: .
v_call: TRBV4-1
clone_size: .
j_call: TRBJ2-3
cdr3_aa: CASSQVAGAGRSTDTQYF
cdr3_nt: TGCGCCAGCAGCCAAGTGGCGGGGGCAGGACGTAGCACAGATACGCAGTATTTT

d_call: .
v_call: TRBV6-5
clone_size: .
j_call: TRBJ1-1
cdr3_aa: CASTNRYTEAFF
cdr3_nt: TGTGCCAGCACCAACCGGTACACTGAAGCTTTCTTT

d_call: TRBD1
v_call: TRBV9
clone_size: few
j_call: TRBJ1-2
cdr3_aa: CASSGTGAPNYGYTF
cdr3_nt: TGTGCCAGCAGCGGTACAGGGGCACCTAACTATGGCTACACCTTC

d_call: .
v_call: TRBV7-3
clone_size: few
j_call: TRBJ1-1
cdr3_aa: CASSLTRGTEAFF
cdr3_nt: TGTGCCAGCAGCTTAACGCGAGGAACTGAAGCTTTCTTT

d_call: TRBD1
v_call: TRBV7-9
clone_size: .
j_call: TRBJ2-7
cdr3_aa: CASSPMPGTGKDEQYF
cdr3_nt: TGTGCCAGCAGCCCCATGCCGGGGACAGGCAAGGACGAGCAGTACTTC

d_call: TRBD1
v_call: TRBV19
clone_size: .
j_call: TRBJ2-7
cdr3_aa: CASSPGQSYEQYF
cdr3_nt: TGTGCCAGTAGTCCGGGACAGTCATACGAGCAGTACTTC

d_call: .
v_call: TRBV19
clone_size: .
j_call: TRBJ1-1
cdr3_aa: CASSGWSDTEAFF
cdr3_nt: TGTGCCAGTTCGGGGTGGTCAGACACTGAAGCTTTCTTT

d_call: .
v_call: TRBV6-5
clone_size: .
j_call: TRBJ1-2
cdr3_aa: CASSYSSRDHYGYTF
cdr3_nt: TGTGCCAGCAGTTACTCGTCTCGGGACCACTATGGCTACACCTTC